The T cell receptor (beta chain) described here comes from a study of blood T cells in healthy people across ages. Study-level results: While age rose, TCR beta diversity per million T cells dropped in a roughly linear way.

Then a second PCR, running roughly 6 to 11 cycles, was carried out with a sample-barcoded 5' primer and a J-beta primer mix. TCRdb independently ran MiXCR on the 5' RACE reads; one entry per CDR3 protein. The sample carries over 500,000 distinct CDR3 sequences, over 25% recorded once. Germline-derived CDR1 and CDR2 are MNHEY and SVGEGT. This CDR3 region has 13 residues. V was shortened by 6 bases and J by 7 bases, with 12 bases between the two germline ends. No fewer than 7 million PBMCs went into each sample. The sample holds a few counts of this clonotype. Its antigen is unidentified. The sample was also reused in another study, on T cells of mothers and their children. That study reports: The TCR beta CDR3 read count exceeded 9.5 million for each mother and was approximately 3 million for each child. Versus unrelated pairs, overlap was slightly higher in related mother-child pairs, without reaching significance.

J is TRBJ2-2 and V is TRBV6-2 or TRBV6-3; D not resolved. The sample was blood. The origin of this receptor is a boy aged 2-9 years in good health. The CDR3 region is CASRLGWDGELFF. CDR3 sequence (DNA): TGTGCCAGCAGATTGGGGTGGGACGGGGAGCTGTTTTTT.